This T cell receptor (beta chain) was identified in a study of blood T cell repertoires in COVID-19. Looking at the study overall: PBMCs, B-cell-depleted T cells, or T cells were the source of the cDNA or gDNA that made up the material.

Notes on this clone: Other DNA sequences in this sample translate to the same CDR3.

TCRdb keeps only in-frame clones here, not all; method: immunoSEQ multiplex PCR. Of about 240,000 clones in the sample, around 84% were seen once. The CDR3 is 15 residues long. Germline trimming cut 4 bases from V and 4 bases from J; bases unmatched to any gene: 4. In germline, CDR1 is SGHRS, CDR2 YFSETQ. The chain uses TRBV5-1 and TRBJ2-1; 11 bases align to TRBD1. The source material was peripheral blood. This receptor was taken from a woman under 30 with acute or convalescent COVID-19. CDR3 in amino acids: CASSTGQGAYNEQFF. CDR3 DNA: TGCGCCAGCAGCACCGGACAGGGGGCATACAATGAGCAGTTCTTC. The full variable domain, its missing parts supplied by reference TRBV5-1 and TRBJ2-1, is KAGVTQTPRYLIKTRGQQVTLSCSPISGHRSVSWYQQTPGQGLQFLFEYFSETQRNKGNFPGRFSGRQFSNSRSEMNVSTLELGDSALYLCASSTGQGAYNEQFFGPGTRLTVL.